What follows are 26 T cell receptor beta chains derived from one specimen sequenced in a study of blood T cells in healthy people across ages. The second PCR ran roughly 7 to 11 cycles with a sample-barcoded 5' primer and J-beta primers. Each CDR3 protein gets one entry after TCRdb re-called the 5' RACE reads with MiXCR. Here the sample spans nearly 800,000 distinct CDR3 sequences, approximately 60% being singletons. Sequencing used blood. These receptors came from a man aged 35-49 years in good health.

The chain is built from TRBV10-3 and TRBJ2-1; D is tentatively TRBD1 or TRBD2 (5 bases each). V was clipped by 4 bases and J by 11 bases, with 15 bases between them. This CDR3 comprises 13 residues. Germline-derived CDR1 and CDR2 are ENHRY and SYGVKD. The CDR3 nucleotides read TGTGCCATCAGTGGGGACGAGCTAATGAAGCAGTTCTTC. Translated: CAISGDELMKQFF.

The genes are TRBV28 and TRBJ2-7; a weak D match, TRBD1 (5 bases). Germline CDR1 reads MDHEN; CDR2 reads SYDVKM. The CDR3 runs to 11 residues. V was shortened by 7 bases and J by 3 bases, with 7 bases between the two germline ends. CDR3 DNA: TGTGCCAGCAAGGACATCTACGAGCAGTACTTC. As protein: CASKDIYEQYF.

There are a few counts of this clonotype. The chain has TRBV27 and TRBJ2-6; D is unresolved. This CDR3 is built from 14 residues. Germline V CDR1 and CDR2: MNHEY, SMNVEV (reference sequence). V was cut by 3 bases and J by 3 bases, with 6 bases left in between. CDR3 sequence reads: CASSFLGGANVLTF. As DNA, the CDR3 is TGTGCCAGCAGTTTTCTGGGTGGGGCCAACGTCCTGACTTTC.

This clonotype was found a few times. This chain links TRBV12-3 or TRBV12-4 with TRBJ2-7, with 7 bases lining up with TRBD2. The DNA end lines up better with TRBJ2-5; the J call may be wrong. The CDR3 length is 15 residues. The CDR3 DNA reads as TGTGCCAGCAGTTTAGCGACCGGGGAGGGAGAGACCCAGTACTTC. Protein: CASSLATGEGETQYF.

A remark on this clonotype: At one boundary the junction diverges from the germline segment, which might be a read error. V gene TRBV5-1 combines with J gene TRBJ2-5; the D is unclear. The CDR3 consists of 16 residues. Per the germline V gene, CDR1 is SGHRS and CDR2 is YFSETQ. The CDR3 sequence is CASSLDGKLYQETQYF. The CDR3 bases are TGCGCCAGTAGCTTGGACGGAAAATTGTACCAAGAGACCCAGTACTTC.

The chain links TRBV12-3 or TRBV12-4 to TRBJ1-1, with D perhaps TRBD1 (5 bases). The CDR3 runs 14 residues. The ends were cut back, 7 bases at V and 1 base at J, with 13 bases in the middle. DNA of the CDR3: TGTGCCAGCACCTCTTGGCAGGGGAACACTGAAGCTTTCTTT. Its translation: CASTSWQGNTEAFF.

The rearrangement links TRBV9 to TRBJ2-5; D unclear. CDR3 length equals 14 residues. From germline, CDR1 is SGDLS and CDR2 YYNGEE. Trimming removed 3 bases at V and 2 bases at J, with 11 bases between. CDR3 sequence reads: CASSANELQETQYF. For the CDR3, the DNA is TGTGCCAGCAGCGCCAACGAACTACAAGAGACCCAGTACTTC.

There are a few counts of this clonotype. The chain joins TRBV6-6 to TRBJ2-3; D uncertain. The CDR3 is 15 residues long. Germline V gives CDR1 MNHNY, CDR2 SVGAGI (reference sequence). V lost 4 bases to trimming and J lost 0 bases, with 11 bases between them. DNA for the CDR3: TGTGCCAGCAGTTCCCGACGGGCTAGCACAGATACGCAGTATTTT. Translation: CASSSRRASTDTQYF.

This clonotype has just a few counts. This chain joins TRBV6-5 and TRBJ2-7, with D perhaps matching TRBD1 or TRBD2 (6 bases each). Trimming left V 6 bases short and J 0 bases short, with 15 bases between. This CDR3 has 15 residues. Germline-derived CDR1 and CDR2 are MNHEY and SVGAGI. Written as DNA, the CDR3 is TGTGCCAGCAGACGAATAGCGGACAGCTCCTACGAGCAGTACTTC. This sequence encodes CASRRIADSSYEQYF.

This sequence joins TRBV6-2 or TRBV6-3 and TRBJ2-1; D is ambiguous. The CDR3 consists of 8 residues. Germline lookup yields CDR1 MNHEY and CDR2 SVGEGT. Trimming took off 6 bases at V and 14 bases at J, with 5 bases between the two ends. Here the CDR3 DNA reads TGTGCCAGCAGAATAGAGTTCTTC. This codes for CASRIEFF.

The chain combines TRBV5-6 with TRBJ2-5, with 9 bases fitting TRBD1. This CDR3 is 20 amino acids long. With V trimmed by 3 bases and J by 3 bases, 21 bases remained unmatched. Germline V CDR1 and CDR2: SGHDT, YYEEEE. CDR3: CASSSSGQGRISSLEETQYF. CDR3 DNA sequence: TGTGCCAGCAGCTCCTCGGGACAGGGTCGTATTTCATCGTTGGAAGAGACCCAGTACTTC. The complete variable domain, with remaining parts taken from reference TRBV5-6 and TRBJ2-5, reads DAGVTQSPTHLIKTRGQQVTLRCSPKSGHDTVSWYQQALGQGPQFIFQYYEEEERQRGNFPDRFSGHQFPNYSSELNVNALLLGDSALYLCASSSSGQGRISSLEETQYFGPGTRLLVL.

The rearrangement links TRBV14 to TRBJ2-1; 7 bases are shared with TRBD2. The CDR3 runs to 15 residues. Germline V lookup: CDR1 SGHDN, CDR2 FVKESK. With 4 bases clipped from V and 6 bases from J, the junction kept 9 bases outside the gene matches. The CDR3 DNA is TGTGCCAGCAGCCCCCGGACTAGTGGGACCAATGAGCAGTTCTTC. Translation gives CASSPRTSGTNEQFF.

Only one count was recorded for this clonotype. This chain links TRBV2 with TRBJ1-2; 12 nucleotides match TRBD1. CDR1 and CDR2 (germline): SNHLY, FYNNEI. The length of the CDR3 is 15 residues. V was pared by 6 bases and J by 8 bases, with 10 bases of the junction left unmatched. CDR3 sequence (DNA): TGTGCCAGCAGGGTACCGGGACAGGGGGCGGGAGGCTACACCTTC. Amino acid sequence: CASRVPGQGAGGYTF.

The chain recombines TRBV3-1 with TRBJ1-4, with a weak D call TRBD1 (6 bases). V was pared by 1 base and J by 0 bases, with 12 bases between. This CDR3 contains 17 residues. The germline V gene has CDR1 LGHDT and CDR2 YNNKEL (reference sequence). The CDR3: CASSQGRGPATNEKLFF. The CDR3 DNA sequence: TGTGCCAGCAGCCAAGGGCGGGGGCCTGCAACTAATGAAAAACTGTTTTTT.

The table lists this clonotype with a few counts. The CDR3 region has the DNA TGTGCCAGCAGTTACCAACTCTCCCGAGTAGCCTACGAGCAGTACTTC. Amino acids: CASSYQLSRVAYEQYF. This chain links TRBV6-5 with TRBJ2-7; D unclear. Germline loops: CDR1 MNHEY, CDR2 SVGAGI. V lost 2 bases and J 2 bases, leaving 16 bases between the germline ends. This CDR3 is built from 16 residues.

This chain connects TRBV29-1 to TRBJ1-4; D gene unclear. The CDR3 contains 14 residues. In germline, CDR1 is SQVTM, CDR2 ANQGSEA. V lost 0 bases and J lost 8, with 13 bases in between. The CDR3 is CSVEDDRDREKLFF. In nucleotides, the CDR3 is TGCAGCGTTGAAGATGACCGGGATCGGGAAAAACTGTTTTTT.

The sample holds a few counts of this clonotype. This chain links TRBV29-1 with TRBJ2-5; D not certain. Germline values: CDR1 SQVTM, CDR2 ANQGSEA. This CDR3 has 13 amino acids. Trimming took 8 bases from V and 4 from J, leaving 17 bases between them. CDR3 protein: CSQTQVVGETQYF. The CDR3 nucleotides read TGCAGCCAAACCCAGGTAGTAGGAGAGACCCAGTACTTC.

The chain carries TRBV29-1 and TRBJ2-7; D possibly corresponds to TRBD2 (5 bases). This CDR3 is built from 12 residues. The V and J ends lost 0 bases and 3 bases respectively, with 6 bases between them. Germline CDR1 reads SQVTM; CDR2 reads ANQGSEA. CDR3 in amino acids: CSVEDGLYEQYF. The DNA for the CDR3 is TGCAGCGTTGAAGACGGACTCTACGAGCAGTACTTC.

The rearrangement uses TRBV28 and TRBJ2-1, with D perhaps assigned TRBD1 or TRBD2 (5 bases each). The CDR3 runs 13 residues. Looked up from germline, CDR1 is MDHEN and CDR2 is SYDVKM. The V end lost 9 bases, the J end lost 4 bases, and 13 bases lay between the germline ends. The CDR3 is CASGTSVYNEQFF. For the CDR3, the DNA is TGTGCCAGTGGGACCTCAGTTTACAATGAGCAGTTCTTC.

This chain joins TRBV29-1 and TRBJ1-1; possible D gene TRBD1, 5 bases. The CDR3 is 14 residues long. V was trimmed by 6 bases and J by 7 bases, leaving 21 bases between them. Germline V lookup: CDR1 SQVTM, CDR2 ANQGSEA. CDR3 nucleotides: TGCAGCGTGGATGTGGAGGGGTTTTTCAGTGAAGCTTTCTTT. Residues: CSVDVEGFFSEAFF. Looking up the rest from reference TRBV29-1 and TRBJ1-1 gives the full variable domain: SAVISQKPSRDICQRGTSLTIQCQVDSQVTMMFWYRQQPGQSLTLIATANQGSEATYESGFVIDKFPISRPNLTFSTLTVSNMSPEDSSIYLCSVDVEGFFSEAFFGQGTRLTVV.

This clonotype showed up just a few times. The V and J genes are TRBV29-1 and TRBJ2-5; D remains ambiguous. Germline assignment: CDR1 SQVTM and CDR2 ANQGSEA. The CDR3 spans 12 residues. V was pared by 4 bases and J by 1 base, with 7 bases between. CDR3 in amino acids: CSVVPFQETQYF. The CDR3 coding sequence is TGCAGCGTTGTTCCGTTCCAAGAGACCCAGTACTTC.

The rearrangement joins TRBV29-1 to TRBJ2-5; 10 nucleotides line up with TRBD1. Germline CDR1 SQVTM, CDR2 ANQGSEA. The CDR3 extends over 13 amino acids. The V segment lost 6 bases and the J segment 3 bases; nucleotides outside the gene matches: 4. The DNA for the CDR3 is TGCAGCGTCTCCGGGACAGGGGAAGAGACCCAGTACTTC. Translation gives CSVSGTGEETQYF.

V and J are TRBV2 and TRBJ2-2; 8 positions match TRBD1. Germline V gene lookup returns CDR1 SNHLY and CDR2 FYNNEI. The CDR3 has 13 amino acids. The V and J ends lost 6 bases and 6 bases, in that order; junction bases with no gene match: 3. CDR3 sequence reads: CASRTGAAGELFF. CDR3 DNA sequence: TGTGCCAGCAGGACAGGGGCTGCCGGGGAGCTGTTTTTT.

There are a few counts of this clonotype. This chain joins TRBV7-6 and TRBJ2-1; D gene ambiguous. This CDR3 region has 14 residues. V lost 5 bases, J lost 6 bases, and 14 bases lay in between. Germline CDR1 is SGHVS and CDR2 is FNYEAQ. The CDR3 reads CASSATILGNEQFF. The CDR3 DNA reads TGTGCCAGCAGCGCTACTATATTAGGCAATGAGCAGTTCTTC.

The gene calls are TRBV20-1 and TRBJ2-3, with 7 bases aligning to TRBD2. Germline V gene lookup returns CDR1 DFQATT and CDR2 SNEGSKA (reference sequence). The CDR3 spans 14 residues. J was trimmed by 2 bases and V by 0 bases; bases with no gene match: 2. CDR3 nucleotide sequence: TGCAGTGCTAGAGATCTAGCGGTCACAGATACGCAGTATTTT. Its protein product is CSARDLAVTDTQYF.

CDR3 sequence reads: CASSKGAGGGYEQYF. CDR3 sequence (DNA): TGTGCCAGCAGCAAAGGGGCGGGAGGGGGGTACGAGCAGTACTTC. The chain employs TRBV21-1 and TRBJ2-7; TRBD2 is the table's D call, not checked against the DNA. TRBV21-1 is a known pseudogene. There are 15 residues in the CDR3.